This TCR beta chain was sequenced in a study of CD4 T cells in relation to SARS-CoV-2 and coronaviruses. As for this clone: The antigen is unknown.

Some clones are missing from TCRdb's copy, which holds only in-frame ones; the method was immunoSEQ multiplex PCR. The data contain about 28,000 clones, roughly 69% of them singletons. Germline CDR1 reads SGHVS; CDR2 reads FQNEAQ. This CDR3 has 12 residues. V was cut by 3 bases and J by 5 bases, with 6 bases left in between. Before the COVID-19 pandemic, during about 2010-2018, CD4+ T cells were taken from unexposed donors. CD4+ T cells were isolated from the cells after 10 days of culture. The chain has TRBV7-8 and TRBJ2-3; D call uncertain. The receptor's source is a human donor in good health. The material sequenced was CD4+ T cells from PBMCs, cultured in vitro. The CDR3 DNA is TGTGCCAGCAGCTTTGAAAGAGATACGCAGTATTTT. Amino acid sequence: CASSFERDTQYF.